This TCR beta chain comes out of a study of Ad26.COV2.S vaccination and SARS-CoV-2 variants. Treatment: approximately 18 received Ad26.COV2.S at low or high dose, single or two shots; several received placebo; per-sample allocation not given. The samples date from day 63 after the first vaccine or placebo injection. The table came from immunoSEQ multiplex PCR; TCRdb's copy has only in-frame clones and leaves some out. The sample lists more than 400,000 clones; 90% were seen once. The CDR3 length is 15 residues. V trimming: 4 bases; J trimming: 3 bases; junction bases outside the gene matches: 6. CDR1 and CDR2 from the germline V gene are SNHLY and FYNNEI.

Here the sequenced sample was peripheral blood, taken in a trial of Ad26.COV2.S vaccine versus placebo. The rearrangement uses TRBV2 and TRBJ2-5; TRBD2 matches at 9 bases. The clonotype comes from a person aged 18-65 years who received the Ad26.COV2.S COVID-19 vaccine or a placebo. The CDR3 is CASSGGRALEETQYF. CDR3 coding DNA: TGTGCCAGCAGTGGCGGGAGGGCCCTCGAAGAGACCCAGTACTTC.